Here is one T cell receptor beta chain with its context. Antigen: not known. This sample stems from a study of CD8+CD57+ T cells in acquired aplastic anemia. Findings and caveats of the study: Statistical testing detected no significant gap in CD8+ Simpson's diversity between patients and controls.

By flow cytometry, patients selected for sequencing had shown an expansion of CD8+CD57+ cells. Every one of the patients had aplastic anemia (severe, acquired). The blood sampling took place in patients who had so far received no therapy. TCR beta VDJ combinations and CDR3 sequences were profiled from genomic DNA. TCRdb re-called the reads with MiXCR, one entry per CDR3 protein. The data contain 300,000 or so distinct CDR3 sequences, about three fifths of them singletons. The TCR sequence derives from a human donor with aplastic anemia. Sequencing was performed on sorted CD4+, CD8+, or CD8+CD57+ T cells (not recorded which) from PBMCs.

This chain's CDR3 is CATSDSRMADTQYF. CDR3 coding DNA: TGTGCCACCAGTGATTCGCGTATGGCAGATACGCAGTATTTT. This sequence joins TRBV24-1 and TRBJ2-3, with D hard to call. Germline CDR1 and CDR2: KGHDR and SFDVKD. The CDR3 sequence is 14 residues long. Deletions cut 2 bases from V and 4 bases from J, with 9 bases between.